The subject of this entry is one T cell receptor beta chain. The data were obtained in a study of CD8 T cells in Susac syndrome. About 0.45 to 1 ug RNA was reverse transcribed with random hexamers. TCRdb fed the immunoSEQ multiplex PCR reads into MiXCR, producing one record per CDR3 protein. The sample lists 200,000 to 250,000 distinct CDR3 sequences, less than 95% occurring once. Between the trimmed V and J ends, which lost 0 bases and 3 bases, there was a span of 6 bases. CDR3 length: 12 residues. Germline V gives CDR1 DFQATT, CDR2 SNEGSKA (reference sequence). This chain joins TRBV20-1 and TRBJ2-7; D call uncertain. Sequencing was performed on CD4+ T cells from PBMCs. The sequence came from a human donor with Susac syndrome. The CDR3 bases are TGCAGTGCTAGAGATCAGGTCTACGAGCAGTACTTC. Protein: CSARDQVYEQYF.